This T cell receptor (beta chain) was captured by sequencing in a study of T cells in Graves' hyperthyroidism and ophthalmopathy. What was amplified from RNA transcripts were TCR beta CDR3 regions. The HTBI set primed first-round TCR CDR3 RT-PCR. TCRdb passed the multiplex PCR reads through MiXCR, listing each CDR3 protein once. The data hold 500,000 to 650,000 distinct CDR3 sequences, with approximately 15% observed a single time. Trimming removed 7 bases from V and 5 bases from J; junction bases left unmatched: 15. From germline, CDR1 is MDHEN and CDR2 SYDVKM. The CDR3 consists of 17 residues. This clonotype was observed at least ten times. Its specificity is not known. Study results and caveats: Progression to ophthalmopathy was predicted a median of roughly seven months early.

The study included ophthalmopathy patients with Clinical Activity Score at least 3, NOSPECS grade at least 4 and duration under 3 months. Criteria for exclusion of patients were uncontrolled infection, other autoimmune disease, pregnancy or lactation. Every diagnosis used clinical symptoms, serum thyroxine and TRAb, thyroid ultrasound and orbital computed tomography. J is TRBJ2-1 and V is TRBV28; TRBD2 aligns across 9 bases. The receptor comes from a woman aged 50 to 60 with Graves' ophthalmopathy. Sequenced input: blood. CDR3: CASIRASGIRDNNEQFF. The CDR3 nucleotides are TGTGCCAGCATAAGGGCTAGCGGGATCCGAGATAACAATGAGCAGTTCTTC. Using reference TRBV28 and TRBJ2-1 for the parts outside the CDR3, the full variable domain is DVKVTQSSRYLVKRTGEKVFLECVQDMDHENMFWYRQDPGLGLRLIYFSYDVKMKEKGDIPEGYSVSREKKERFSLILESASTNQTSMYLCASIRASGIRDNNEQFFGPGTRLTVL.